Here is one TCR beta chain with its context. The sample originates from a study of cytomegalovirus exposure and HLA in healthy donors. V was clipped by 2 bases and J by 9 bases; unmatched bases: 3. This CDR3 region has 14 residues. Germline values: CDR1 MNHEY, CDR2 SVGAGI. Primers included in the PCR were 60 Vbeta and 13 Jbeta primers. This table comes from immunoSEQ multiplex PCR, and its TCRdb copy is limited to in-frame clones, with some not included. The sample has 45,000 to 60,000 clones, and its top ten clones hold approximately 4.3%. The chain joins TRBV6-5 to TRBJ1-6, with 8 positions matching TRBD1. The sample was PBMCs. This sequence was found in a male donor in good health and CMV-seronegative. CDR3 DNA: TGTGCCAGCAGTTACGCAGGGGGCGGTTCACCCCTCCACTTT. This translates into CASSYAGGGSPLHF.